The next 2 T cell receptor beta chains were all read from a single sample in a study of cytomegalovirus exposure and HLA in healthy donors. The PCR contained 60 Vbeta and 13 Jbeta primers. Method: immunoSEQ multiplex PCR; TCRdb's copy keeps in-frame clones and lacks some. The table includes 190,000 or so clones, about four fifths detected once. Sequencing was performed on PBMCs. The receptors were gathered from a girl between 5 and 17 years old in good health and CMV-seropositive.

The J gene is TRBJ2-2, the V gene TRBV6-6, with TRBD1 matching over 7 bases. The germline V gene encodes CDR1 MNHNY and CDR2 SVGAGI (reference sequence). The CDR3 extends over 16 amino acids. Trimming took 5 bases from V and 0 from J; bases not matched to a gene: 6. In DNA form, the CDR3 reads TGTGCCAGCAGTCCGTCGACAGGGTCGAACACCGGGGAGCTGTTTTTT. Translating gives CASSPSTGSNTGELFF.

The chain combines TRBV5-4 with TRBJ1-2; D may be TRBD1 (5 bases). The length of the CDR3 is 14 residues. CDR1 and CDR2 (germline): SGHNT, YYREEE (reference sequence). Trimming took 2 bases from V and 2 from J, leaving 10 bases between them. CDR3 nucleotide sequence: TGTGCCAGCAGCTTCGGCGCAGGGAACTATGGCTACACCTTC. Translation: CASSFGAGNYGYTF.